The 9 T cell receptor beta chains presented below share a single source sample, sequenced in a study of blood T cell repertoires in COVID-19. Sequenced by immunoSEQ multiplex PCR; TCRdb stores in-frame clones only, minus some. The sample includes about 52,000 clones, more than 85% of them seen just once. The sample consisted of peripheral blood. All receptors come from a middle-aged man with active COVID-19.

The chain combines TRBV13 with TRBJ2-1; a possible D gene is TRBD2 (5 bases). CDR1 and CDR2 (germline): PRHDT, FYEKMQ (reference sequence). V was cut by 0 bases and J by 5 bases, with 8 bases left in between. This CDR3 is built from 14 residues. The chain's CDR3 is CASSLGVGNNEQFF. The DNA of the CDR3 is TGTGCCAGCAGCTTAGGGGTCGGGAACAATGAGCAGTTCTTC.

This clone was counted a few times. The rearrangement joins TRBV4-1 to TRBJ2-7; 7 bases match TRBD1. V lost 3 bases and J lost 3; bases outside the gene matches: 5. The V gene's germline CDR1 is MGHRA and CDR2 YSYEKL. The length of the CDR3 is 14 residues. CDR3 bases: TGCGCCAGCAGCCAGCCGGGACAGAACTACGAGCAGTACTTC. Its translation: CASSQPGQNYEQYF.

The chain is built from TRBV5-1 and TRBJ2-3; 7 nucleotides match TRBD2. After removal of 3 bases from V and 2 bases from J, the junction contained 3 bases not matched to a gene. The CDR3 has 14 residues. Germline V gene lookup returns CDR1 SGHRS and CDR2 YFSETQ. As DNA, the CDR3 is TGCGCCAGCAGCTCCGGGGGGAACACAGATACGCAGTATTTT. As protein: CASSSGGNTDTQYF.

This chain connects TRBV10-2 to TRBJ1-5; 9 nucleotides agree with TRBD1. V shed 5 bases, J shed 5 bases, and the junction held 1 base outside the gene matches. The germline V gene encodes CDR1 WSHSY and CDR2 SAAADI. The CDR3 extends over 13 amino acids. As DNA, the CDR3 is TGCGCCAGCAGTTGGACAGGGGATCAGCCCCAGCATTTT. Translation: CASSWTGDQPQHF.

This clone appeared a single time. V gene TRBV7-2 combines with J gene TRBJ2-1, with 8 bases fitting TRBD2. Germline V lookup: CDR1 SGHTA, CDR2 FQGNSA. This CDR3 is 16 amino acids long. V shed 3 bases, J shed 10 bases, and the junction held 14 bases outside the gene matches. The CDR3 protein is CASSFRGTRDSGEQFF. CDR3 DNA sequence: TGTGCCAGCAGCTTTAGGGGGACTAGGGATTCAGGAGAGCAGTTCTTC.

The chain combines TRBV2 with TRBJ1-1, with D hard to call. V gave up 6 bases and J gave up 6 bases, with 14 bases separating them. This CDR3 comprises 13 residues. In germline, CDR1 is SNHLY, CDR2 FYNNEI. Here the CDR3 DNA reads TGTGCCAGCAGAACCTCGGAGGGCTCTGAAGCTTTCTTT. Amino acids: CASRTSEGSEAFF.

The V call is TRBV7-2, the J call TRBJ2-1, with 10 nucleotides matching TRBD1. Germline loops: CDR1 SGHTA, CDR2 FQGNSA. J lost 1 base, V lost 5 bases, and 5 bases had no gene match. CDR3 length: 16 residues. The CDR3 loop is CASSQTGQGSYNEQFF. The CDR3 bases are TGTGCCAGCAGCCAGACGGGACAGGGGTCCTACAATGAGCAGTTCTTC.

CDR3 residues: CASTRVEGTGELFF. The CDR3 DNA reads TGTGCCAGCACCAGGGTCGAAGGAACCGGGGAGCTGTTTTTT. The chain carries TRBV6-4 and TRBJ2-2, with D maybe TRBD1 (5 bases). Germline V gene data show CDR1 as MRHNA and CDR2 as SNTAGT. This CDR3 contains 14 residues. V lost 7 bases and J 5 bases, leaving 14 bases between the germline ends.

This clone was seen a handful of times. The gene calls are TRBV20-1 and TRBJ2-1, with D maybe TRBD2 (6 bases). V lost 3 bases to trimming and J lost 5 bases, with 20 bases between them. The CDR3 is made up of 16 amino acids. CDR1 and CDR2 from the germline V gene are DFQATT and SNEGSKA (reference sequence). CDR3 region: CSASPLVGGGNNEQFF. The CDR3 nucleotides are TGCAGTGCTAGTCCTTTGGTGGGGGGAGGAAACAATGAGCAGTTCTTC.